Following are 15 T cell receptor beta chains from one sample sequenced in a study of spatial heterogeneity in lung cancer. Study-level findings and limits: Tumors with more nonsynonymous mutations had more expanded intratumoral alpha and beta TCRs.

TCRdb re-analysed the 5' RACE reads in MiXCR, keeping a single row per CDR3 protein. The sample has fewer than 15,000 distinct CDR3 sequences, 3.2% seen once. Their cognate antigens are unknown. Time point defined: sample taken at primary tumor resection. This material consisted of lung tumor tissue, taken at surgery. The origin of the receptors is a male donor with early-stage non-small cell lung cancer.

This clonotype was counted ten times or more. The chain joins TRBV12-3 or TRBV12-4 to TRBJ2-3, with D perhaps assigned TRBD1 or TRBD2 (5 bases each). This CDR3 contains 12 residues. V shed 3 bases and J shed 14 bases, with 15 bases lying between them. The CDR3 loop is CASSFNRDLRYF. DNA for the CDR3: TGTGCCAGCAGTTTCAACCGGGACCTTCGGTATTTT.

This clonotype is labeled medium-sized. In DNA, the CDR3 is TGTGCCAGATCGACAGGGGACTCTGGAAACACCATATATTTT. Encoded protein: CARSTGDSGNTIYF. The chain couples TRBV2 to TRBJ1-3; 8 bases are shared with TRBD1. Germline V gene lookup returns CDR1 SNHLY and CDR2 FYNNEI. The CDR3 is 14 amino acids. J gave up 0 bases and V 9 bases, and 4 bases lay outside the gene matches.

In this sample, this clonotype turned up many times. The J gene is TRBJ2-3, the V gene TRBV29-1, with D uncertain. Trimming cost V 5 bases and J 11 bases, with 11 bases left between them. The CDR3 spans 10 residues. Germline V gives CDR1 SQVTM, CDR2 ANQGSEA. The CDR3 spells CSVIYDQQYF. As DNA, the CDR3 is TGCAGCGTTATCTACGATCAGCAGTATTTT.

This clonotype appeared many times. The chain carries TRBV12-3 or TRBV12-4 and TRBJ2-3; 10 positions match TRBD2. V lost 3 bases, J lost 3 bases, and 21 bases stayed unmatched. The CDR3 length is 21 residues. The CDR3 nucleotides read TGTGCCAGCAGTTTCAACCTGGGGATAGCGGGGGGCCTGTTCGGGACAGATACGCAGTATTTT. Its protein is CASSFNLGIAGGLFGTDTQYF.

This clonotype was seen at least ten times. The chain carries TRBV23-1 and TRBJ1-5; TRBD1 might be the D (5 bases). TRBV23-1 is an ORF; its function is uncertain. Trimming pared 4 bases from V and 2 bases from J, leaving 15 bases between. This CDR3 comprises 16 residues. The DNA for the CDR3 is TGCGCCAGCAGTCCCCCCCCTGGCAGGGGCAATCAGCCCCAGCATTTT. It codes for CASSPPPGRGNQPQHF.

This clonotype was recorded at least ten times. The CDR3 sequence is CASSLVDARGNNEQFF. The CDR3 nucleotides are TGTGCCAGCAGCTTAGTCGACGCGCGGGGTAATAATGAGCAGTTCTTC. The chain employs TRBV7-8 and TRBJ2-1, with D possibly matching TRBD2 (6 bases). Germline V gene data show CDR1 as SGHVS and CDR2 as FQNEAQ. The CDR3 spans 16 residues. V lost 1 base to trimming and J lost 7 bases, with 17 bases between them.

This clonotype is judged medium-sized. The gene calls are TRBV6-5 and TRBJ1-6; 11 bases agree with TRBD1. Trimming took 6 bases from V and 9 from J; bases not matched to a gene: 7. The germline gives CDR1 MNHEY, CDR2 SVGAGI. The CDR3 totals 15 residues. The CDR3 nucleotides read TGTGCCAGCAGGTCGGGACAGGGGGTGGGTTCACCCCTCCACTTT. Translated, it gives CASRSGQGVGSPLHF.

This clonotype was seen many times. The chain joins TRBV7-3 to TRBJ2-3; 8 nucleotides align to TRBD2. The V gene end was trimmed by 4 bases and the J gene end by 7 bases; junction bases not matched to a gene: 7. CDR1 is SGHTA, CDR2 FQGTGA, per germline. The CDR3 extends over 14 amino acids. CDR3 loop: CASSYSGGLYTQYF. CDR3 coding DNA: TGTGCCAGCAGCTACTCGGGGGGGCTGTATACGCAGTATTTT.

By share, this clonotype ranks as medium-sized. The chain employs TRBV24-1 and TRBJ2-2; 7 nucleotides agree with TRBD1. The CDR3 runs to 14 residues. The ends lost 10 bases at V and 2 bases at J; junction bases unmatched: 6. Looked up from germline, CDR1 is KGHDR and CDR2 is SFDVKD. CDR3 sequence reads: CATGTDLNTGELFF. CDR3 DNA: TGTGCCACTGGGACAGACTTAAACACCGGGGAGCTGTTTTTT.

This clonotype was seen repeatedly, ten times or more. The chain joins TRBV20-1 to TRBJ1-2; 7 positions agree with TRBD1. This CDR3 has 14 residues. V was pared by 5 bases and J by 6 bases, with 12 bases of the junction left unmatched. Germline assignment: CDR1 DFQATT and CDR2 SNEGSKA (reference sequence). CDR3 residues: CSALPGGRANGYTF. CDR3 DNA sequence: TGCAGTGCTTTACCAGGGGGTCGGGCAAATGGCTACACCTTC.

This clonotype was detected many times. The J gene is TRBJ2-1, the V gene TRBV5-1, with D unclear. V was trimmed by 2 bases and J by 7 bases, leaving 7 bases between them. Germline V lookup: CDR1 SGHRS, CDR2 YFSETQ. The CDR3 sequence is 12 residues long. DNA for the CDR3: TGCGCCAGCAGCTTACAGTGGAATGAGCAGTTCTTC. Translating it yields CASSLQWNEQFF.

As regards this clonotype: This may arise from a read error, as a much more abundant clone is one base away. J is TRBJ1-4 and V is TRBV27; 7 bases are shared with TRBD1. The CDR3 sequence is 15 residues long. The V gene end was trimmed by 4 bases and the J gene end by 8 bases; junction bases not matched to a gene: 10. Germline CDR1 and CDR2: MNHEY and SMNVEV (reference sequence). The CDR3 coding sequence is TGTGCCAGCAGTTCTCTTGGACAGGTGGGGGAAAAACTGTTTTTT. Protein: CASSSLGQVGEKLFF.

This clonotype has at least ten counts. This chain links TRBV12-3 or TRBV12-4 with TRBJ2-7, with D tentatively TRBD2 (6 bases). Between the trimmed V and J ends, which lost 6 bases and 4 bases, there was a span of 10 bases. The CDR3 totals 12 residues. CDR3 bases: TGTGCCAGCAGAGGGACTGAGTACGAGCAGTACTTC. It translates to CASRGTEYEQYF.

This clonotype was counted ten times or more. The chain couples TRBV20-1 to TRBJ2-3; maybe TRBD1 (5 bases). Trimming removed 6 bases at V and 5 bases at J, with 12 bases between. Germline loops: CDR1 DFQATT, CDR2 SNEGSKA (reference sequence). CDR3 length equals 12 residues. CDR3 coding DNA: TGCAGTGCGCTAGTAAGGGGAGATACGCAGTATTTT. This codes for CSALVRGDTQYF.

This clonotype was counted ten times or more. CDR3 in amino acids: CSARQGGMNTEAFF. In nucleotides, the CDR3 is TGCAGTGCTAGACAGGGGGGCATGAACACTGAAGCTTTCTTT. The chain carries TRBV20-1 and TRBJ1-1, with 7 positions matching TRBD1. This CDR3 spans 14 amino acids. The V and J ends lost 2 bases and 0 bases, in that order; junction bases with no gene match: 3. Germline loops: CDR1 DFQATT, CDR2 SNEGSKA (reference sequence).